The 5 T cell receptor beta chains in this list originate from one sample, sequenced in a study of blood T cell repertoires in COVID-19 (dated by TCRdb to the early 2020s). The method behind the library was the immunoSEQ multiplex PCR assay. Entries here come from immuneACCESS through TCRdb and include only in-frame sequences with V and J called. Some clones fail to appear in such tables; in the studies checked, an unresolved V gene covers under half of the shortfall, and the cause of the remainder is unknown. The table for this sample lists roughly 100,000 clones; 85% of them were counted only once. The ten largest clones represent 2% to 2.5% of the sample. The sample consisted of peripheral blood. The receptors were gathered from a human donor in a cohort sampled during active COVID-19.

This rearrangement joins TRBV3-1 (or the pseudogene TRBV3-2) to TRBJ1-4; no clear D gene. Trimming removed 5 bases from V and 0 bases from J, with 7 bases in between. The germline CDR1 and CDR2 sequences are LGHDT and YNNKEL (reference sequence). The CDR3 sequence is 14 residues long. CDR3 DNA: TGTGCCAGCAGCGGGAGTGCAACTAATGAAAAACTGTTTTTT. Amino acid sequence: CASSGSATNEKLFF.

This clone was detected many times. This chain uses TRBV7-3 with TRBJ2-2, with 7 bases identical to TRBD2. There are 14 residues in the CDR3. J lost 5 bases, V lost 5 bases, and 5 bases had no gene match. Germline V gene data show CDR1 as SGHTA and CDR2 as FQGTGA. CDR3 in amino acids: CASSLFSGTGELFF. For the CDR3, the DNA is TGTGCCAGCAGCCTTTTTAGCGGGACCGGGGAGCTGTTTTTT.

This clone was observed once. This sequence joins TRBV6-1 and TRBJ1-2; maybe TRBD1 (5 bases). CDR1 MNHNS and CDR2 SASEGT come from the germline V gene. The CDR3 loop spans 15 amino acids. The germline V and J ends were trimmed by 0 bases and 0 bases, with 8 bases remaining between them. CDR3: CASSEALGPNYGYTF. The CDR3 bases are TGTGCCAGCAGTGAAGCGCTGGGGCCTAACTATGGCTACACCTTC.

V and J are TRBV2 and TRBJ2-1, with D possibly being TRBD2 (6 bases). Germline CDR1 reads SNHLY; CDR2 reads FYNNEI. V dropped 4 bases and J dropped 7 bases, with 11 bases sitting between them. There are 13 residues in the CDR3. The CDR3 region is CASSAERANEQFF. The DNA for the CDR3 is TGTGCCAGCAGTGCAGAGCGGGCTAATGAGCAGTTCTTC.

The chain is built from TRBV10-1 and TRBJ2-2; 8 positions match TRBD2. CDR3 length equals 14 residues. Trimming cost V 11 bases and J 2 bases; bases outside gene matches: 7. From germline, CDR1 is WNHNN and CDR2 SYGVQD (reference sequence). The CDR3 loop reads CASRGGFNTGELFF. The CDR3 bases are TGCGCCTCCCGGGGGGGATTCAACACCGGGGAGCTGTTTTTT.